Listed here are 12 T cell receptor beta chains from one sample, sequenced in a study of blood T cell repertoires in COVID-19. Here immunoSEQ multiplex PCR was the method, and the copy in TCRdb shows in-frame clones only, minus some. The sample lists about 290,000 clones; around four fifths were seen once. Sequenced sample: peripheral blood. The receptors derive from a woman aged 50 to 65 with active or convalescent COVID-19.

J is TRBJ2-1 and V is TRBV11-3; possibly TRBD1 for D (6 bases). V shed 2 bases and J shed 6 bases, with 20 bases lying between them. The CDR3 runs to 17 residues. The V gene's germline CDR1 is SGHNT and CDR2 YENEEA. The CDR3 protein is CASSLSGQGGIRNEQFF. The CDR3 bases are TGTGCCAGCAGCTTAAGTGGGCAAGGGGGAATCCGCAATGAGCAGTTCTTC.

The chain links TRBV5-1 to TRBJ2-3, with 9 bases that match TRBD1. Germline CDR1 is SGHRS and CDR2 is YFSETQ. This CDR3 has 15 residues. V trimming: 4 bases; J trimming: 3 bases; junction bases outside the gene matches: 6. In DNA, the CDR3 is TGCGCCAGCAGCGTCGGGACAGGGCGGACAGATACGCAGTATTTT. As protein: CASSVGTGRTDTQYF.

J is TRBJ1-1 and V is TRBV18; D may be TRBD1 (6 bases). V lost 0 bases to trimming and J lost 2 bases, with 10 bases between them. The CDR3 has 15 amino acids. Germline values: CDR1 KGHSH, CDR2 LQKENI. CDR3 sequence reads: CASSPPGQINTEAFF. CDR3 bases: TGTGCCAGCTCACCACCTGGACAGATTAACACTGAAGCTTTCTTT.

The chain couples TRBV6-6 to TRBJ1-6; possibly TRBD1 for D (5 bases). V dropped 3 bases and J dropped 7 bases, with 13 bases sitting between them. Germline V gene data show CDR1 as MNHNY and CDR2 as SVGAGI (reference sequence). This CDR3 has 15 residues. The DNA for the CDR3 is TGTGCCAGCAGTTATCGGGGGGGATCAAATTCACCCCTCCACTTT. Its translation: CASSYRGGSNSPLHF.

The chain is built from TRBV9 and TRBJ2-7; 12 bases are shared with TRBD1. Per the germline V gene, CDR1 is SGDLS and CDR2 is YYNGEE. The length of the CDR3 is 15 residues. Losses at the gene ends were 2 bases for V and 2 bases for J; bases not matched to a gene: 2. The CDR3 DNA reads TGTGCCAGCAGCGTCGGGACAGGGGGCCCCTACGAGCAGTACTTC. Residues: CASSVGTGGPYEQYF.

Regarding this clone: Additional DNA sequences in this sample encode the identical CDR3. The chain joins TRBV2 to TRBJ1-5, with no clear D. Germline CDR1 reads SNHLY; CDR2 reads FYNNEI. This CDR3 has 13 residues. Trimming removed 7 bases at V and 0 bases at J, with 7 bases between. CDR3 in amino acids: CASMRDSNQPQHF. As DNA, the CDR3 is TGTGCCAGCATGAGGGATAGCAATCAGCCCCAGCATTTT.

The gene calls are TRBV12-5 and TRBJ1-2, with D possibly matching TRBD1 (6 bases). CDR1 and CDR2 (germline): LGHNT, FRNRAP. The CDR3 is made up of 17 amino acids. V lost 3 bases to trimming and J lost 2 bases, with 19 bases between them. CDR3 nucleotides: TGTGCTAGTGGTTTCCCTCCTACAGGGAAGGCCAACTATGGCTACACCTTC. Its translation is CASGFPPTGKANYGYTF.

In its sample, this clone was seen a few times. The chain joins TRBV25-1 to TRBJ2-7, with D maybe TRBD1 (6 bases). V was cut by 10 bases and J by 3 bases, with 13 bases left in between. From germline, CDR1 is MGHDK and CDR2 SYGVNS. The CDR3 contains 12 residues. The CDR3 DNA reads TGTGCCACTTCAGGGGCTGGCTACGAGCAGTACTTC. Its protein is CATSGAGYEQYF.

Comment on this clone: The same CDR3 arises from other DNA sequences in this sample as well. The rearrangement uses TRBV7-9 and TRBJ2-3; D may be TRBD1 (6 bases). V shed 2 bases and J shed 0 bases, with 6 bases lying between them. This CDR3 spans 14 amino acids. Germline V lookup: CDR1 SEHNR, CDR2 FQNEAQ (reference sequence). This chain's CDR3 is CASSLTGSTDTQYF. The CDR3, as DNA: TGTGCCAGCAGCTTAACAGGGAGCACAGATACGCAGTATTTT.

Written as DNA, the CDR3 is TGTGCCAGCCGAGGGACAGGGGACGAGGGAGCTTTCTTT. Its protein is CASRGTGDEGAFF. The chain uses TRBV25-1 and TRBJ1-1, with 10 positions matching TRBD1. The germline V gene encodes CDR1 MGHDK and CDR2 SYGVNS. The CDR3 is made up of 13 amino acids. With 8 bases clipped from V and 10 bases from J, the junction kept 10 bases outside the gene matches.

The J gene is TRBJ1-1, the V gene TRBV30, with 7 positions matching TRBD1. Trimming took 6 bases from V and 1 from J; bases not matched to a gene: 8. The CDR3 has 14 amino acids. Germline V gene data show CDR1 as GTSNPN and CDR2 as SVGIG (reference sequence). The CDR3 spells CACRIKGANTEAFF. As DNA, the CDR3 is TGTGCCTGCCGGATAAAGGGGGCGAACACTGAAGCTTTCTTT.

This clone was seen once. V usage is TRBV7-9 and J usage is TRBJ2-5; TRBD1 agrees at 10 bases. This CDR3 is 15 amino acids long. Germline V gives CDR1 SEHNR, CDR2 FQNEAQ (reference sequence). Trimming took 6 bases from V and 4 from J; bases not matched to a gene: 8. CDR3 region: CASSLRTGGTETQYF. For the CDR3, the DNA is TGTGCCAGCAGTTTAAGGACAGGGGGAACAGAGACCCAGTACTTC.